These 20 T cell receptor beta chains share one sample of origin, sequenced in a study of cytomegalovirus exposure and HLA in healthy donors. PCR used 60 Vbeta primers and 13 Jbeta primers. Generated by immunoSEQ multiplex PCR, the TCRdb table keeps only in-frame clones and is missing some. The sample consists of around 170,000 clones, roughly 84% of them appearing once. The source material was PBMCs. These receptors came from a woman younger than 30 in good health and CMV-seronegative.

The genes are TRBV7-9 and TRBJ1-4; weak D call: TRBD1 (5 bases). Germline loops: CDR1 SEHNR, CDR2 FQNEAQ (reference sequence). The CDR3 totals 15 residues. The V end was cut by 5 bases, the J end by 6 bases, with 16 bases between. CDR3 sequence: CASSTRRAGYEKLFF. The CDR3 DNA sequence: TGTGCCAGCAGCACACGCAGGGCGGGGTATGAAAAACTGTTTTTT.

J is TRBJ2-7 and V is TRBV9, with D possibly TRBD2 on 6 matching bases. The CDR3 covers 13 residues. V was shortened by 0 bases and J by 5 bases, with 9 bases between the two germline ends. In germline, CDR1 is SGDLS, CDR2 YYNGEE. The CDR3 coding sequence is TGTGCCAGCAGCGTAGGGGAGGACAACGAGCAGTACTTC. It codes for CASSVGEDNEQYF.

A note on this clone: At one of its ends the junction is not consistent with the germline gene, which may arise from a read error. The chain joins TRBV5-1 to TRBJ2-6; D perhaps matches TRBD1 (5 bases). The CDR3 contains 15 residues. CDR1 is SGHRS, CDR2 YFSETQ, per germline. Here the CDR3 reads CASSFEISGANGLTF. In nucleotides, the CDR3 is TGCGCCAGCAGCTTCGAAATCTCTGGGGCCAACGGCCTGACTTTC. The full variable domain, with the rest looked up from reference TRBV5-1 and TRBJ2-6, is KAGVTQTPRYLIKTRGQQVTLSCSPISGHRSVSWYQQTPGQGLQFLFEYFSETQRNKGNFPGRFSGRQFSNSRSEMNVSTLELGDSALYLCASSFEISGANGLTFGAGSRLTVL.

Remarks on this clone: Mismatch with germline at one junction end may stem from a read error. The chain combines TRBV5-4 with TRBJ2-6; a weak D match, TRBD1 (5 bases). The CDR3 spans 16 residues. CDR1 and CDR2 from the germline V gene are SGHNT and YYREEE (reference sequence). The CDR3 loop reads CASSLEISTGANGLTF. The CDR3 bases are TGTGCCAGCAGCTTGGAGATTAGTACTGGGGCCAACGGCCTGACTTTC.

In DNA form, the CDR3 reads TGTGCCAGCAGCACCTCAGGCTACACTGAAGCTTTCTTT. Translated: CASSTSGYTEAFF. The chain recombines TRBV2 with TRBJ1-1, with D unclear. With 6 bases removed from V and 3 bases from J, the gap between germline ends came to 11 bases. CDR3 length: 13 amino acids. CDR1 SNHLY and CDR2 FYNNEI come from the germline V gene.

In the case of this clone: At the DNA level, this CDR3 is encoded by other sequences in the same sample as well. The V gene is TRBV2, the J gene TRBJ1-5; 7 nucleotides align to TRBD1. CDR3 length: 15 amino acids. V lost 6 bases to trimming and J lost 0 bases; unmatched junction nucleotides: 5. Germline loops: CDR1 SNHLY, CDR2 FYNNEI. The chain's CDR3 is CASRVGQNSNQPQHF. Written as DNA, the CDR3 is TGTGCCAGCAGAGTGGGACAGAATAGCAATCAGCCCCAGCATTTT.

This chain connects TRBV30 to TRBJ1-1; D is uncertain. From germline, CDR1 is GTSNPN and CDR2 SVGIG (reference sequence). The CDR3 loop spans 13 amino acids. The V and J ends lost 0 bases and 0 bases respectively, with 5 bases between them. CDR3 residues: CAWSVSVNTEAFF. CDR3 nucleotide sequence: TGTGCCTGGAGTGTTTCCGTGAACACTGAAGCTTTCTTT.

The V call is TRBV14, the J call TRBJ2-7; 8 bases align to TRBD2. J gave up 0 bases and V 6 bases, and 1 base lay outside the gene matches. The CDR3 extends over 13 amino acids. Germline CDR1 is SGHDN and CDR2 is FVKESK. CDR3 coding DNA: TGTGCCAGCAGGAGCGGGGGCTCCTACGAGCAGTACTTC. It codes for CASRSGGSYEQYF.

The V call is TRBV2, the J call TRBJ1-1; D gene uncertain. The germline gives CDR1 SNHLY, CDR2 FYNNEI. The CDR3 loop spans 16 amino acids. The V and J ends lost 4 bases and 0 bases respectively, with 15 bases between them. CDR3 nucleotide sequence: TGTGCCAGCAGTGCGGGTCGGGGAACCCTGAACACTGAAGCTTTCTTT. It yields the protein CASSAGRGTLNTEAFF.

V is TRBV6-1 and J is TRBJ1-1, with no clear D. V lost 11 bases, J lost 0 bases, and 13 bases lay in between. Germline assignment: CDR1 MNHNS and CDR2 SASEGT. The CDR3 sequence is 13 residues long. The CDR3 region is CALRSGMNTEAFF. In DNA, the CDR3 is TGTGCCTTACGGAGTGGTATGAACACTGAAGCTTTCTTT.

V is TRBV10-3 and J is TRBJ1-2, with 8 bases matching TRBD1. This CDR3 is built from 14 residues. J lost 6 bases, V lost 6 bases, and 9 bases had no gene match. Germline V gene data show CDR1 as ENHRY and CDR2 as SYGVKD. Written as DNA, the CDR3 is TGTGCCATCAGCTACAGGGGGAAGGAAAATGGCTACACCTTC. It encodes CAISYRGKENGYTF.

The chain carries TRBV6-1 and TRBJ2-5; the D is unclear. In germline, CDR1 is MNHNS, CDR2 SASEGT. The CDR3 sequence is 13 residues long. The V and J ends lost 7 bases and 5 bases respectively, with 14 bases between them. CDR3 coding DNA: TGTGCCAGCAAGCGTGGTTCTGCGGAGACCCAGTACTTC. Encoded protein: CASKRGSAETQYF.

The chain recombines TRBV6-1 with TRBJ1-5, with 7 bases identical to TRBD1. V gave up 4 bases and J gave up 6 bases; unmatched junction bases: 9. The germline gives CDR1 MNHNS, CDR2 SASEGT. The length of the CDR3 is 15 residues. The DNA of the CDR3 is TGTGCCAGCAGTGTTACTATAGGGGGCGGTCAGCCCCAGCATTTT. Translated: CASSVTIGGGQPQHF.

This chain links TRBV9 with TRBJ1-3, with 8 bases matching TRBD1. The ends lost 4 bases at V and 0 bases at J; junction bases unmatched: 6. This CDR3 contains 16 residues. Germline CDR1 reads SGDLS; CDR2 reads YYNGEE. DNA for the CDR3: TGTGCCAGCAGCTCTGGGACAGGTCTCTCTGGAAACACCATATATTTT. Its translation: CASSSGTGLSGNTIYF.

This clone was seen only a few times. The chain links TRBV5-1 to TRBJ2-7; D is perhaps TRBD1 (5 bases). In germline, CDR1 is SGHRS, CDR2 YFSETQ. The CDR3 covers 13 residues. Trimming removed 3 bases at V and 5 bases at J, with 12 bases between. The CDR3 loop reads CASSSLDINEQYF. The CDR3 DNA sequence: TGCGCCAGCAGCTCTTTGGACATCAACGAGCAGTACTTC.

J is TRBJ1-2 and V is TRBV5-6; D unresolved. V shed 4 bases and J shed 8 bases, with 15 bases lying between them. This CDR3 comprises 13 residues. CDR1 is SGHDT, CDR2 YYEEEE, per germline. The CDR3 spells CASSGGITLGYTF. The CDR3 DNA reads TGTGCCAGCAGCGGAGGTATTACTTTGGGCTACACCTTC.

V is TRBV6-6 and J is TRBJ2-1; 8 nucleotides align to TRBD2. Germline lookup yields CDR1 MNHNY and CDR2 SVGAGI (reference sequence). J gave up 8 bases and V 4 bases, and 10 bases lay outside the gene matches. The CDR3 has 15 residues. The CDR3 DNA reads as TGTGCCAGCAGTTGGGCGGGGGGACCCTCCTATGAGCAGTTCTTC. This encodes CASSWAGGPSYEQFF.

The V call is TRBV29-1, the J call TRBJ1-1; D uncertain. Trimming stripped 4 bases from V and 4 bases from J, with 10 bases between. The CDR3 extends over 12 amino acids. The germline V gene encodes CDR1 SQVTM and CDR2 ANQGSEA. CDR3 amino acids: CSVGGWVTEAFF. The CDR3 DNA reads as TGCAGCGTTGGAGGGTGGGTCACTGAAGCTTTCTTT.

The chain recombines TRBV28 with TRBJ1-1, with no clear D. Germline V lookup: CDR1 MDHEN, CDR2 SYDVKM. This CDR3 spans 14 amino acids. Trimming stripped 10 bases from V and 5 bases from J, with 20 bases between. CDR3 sequence: CATSVSGRRTEAFF. CDR3 coding DNA: TGTGCCACCTCTGTTAGTGGCAGGAGGACTGAAGCTTTCTTT.

This sequence joins TRBV29-1 and TRBJ2-3, with a tentative D call TRBD2 (7 bases). Germline lookup yields CDR1 SQVTM and CDR2 ANQGSEA. Trimming removed 3 bases at V and 2 bases at J, with 15 bases between. This CDR3 spans 15 amino acids. This CDR3 is CSVDRGARPTDTQYF. The CDR3 DNA sequence: TGCAGCGTTGATCGGGGGGCGCGTCCCACAGATACGCAGTATTTT.